This T cell receptor beta chain originates from a study of tissue T cells after allogeneic stem cell transplantation. General study findings and limits: Few T cell clones were shared across patients, but motif clusters showed tissue-specific shared signatures. Blood and spleen captured only part of the tissue TCR repertoire. This small cohort was clinically heterogeneous, and sampling depth was a limitation.

The sample's time point: mouse harvest day 7 after allogeneic transplant. The graft held 10^6 splenic CD5+ T cells and 10^7 T-cell-depleted bone marrow cells. The CDR3 spans 15 residues. V dropped 6 bases and J dropped 0 bases, with 13 bases sitting between them. Germline CDR1 is KGHPV and CDR2 is FQNQEV (reference sequence). This clone came up a few times. Its antigen is still unknown. Mouse germline and gene names are used. The sequence runs out 1 residue before the end of the CDR3; the remainder is reconstructed from the germline J gene. Generated by immunoSEQ multiplex PCR, the TCRdb table keeps only in-frame clones and is missing some. The table shows 6,700 or so clones, with about half occurring only once.

Sample: gut tissue. V and J are TRBV26 and TRBJ2-3, with no clear D. The receptor comes from a female BALB/c mouse given C57BL/6 T cells with graft-versus-host disease after an allogeneic hematopoietic cell transplant. CDR3 bases read: TGTGCCAGCAGGCTGAGCAGATCTAGTGCAGAAACGCTGTAT. Its protein is CASRLSRSSAETLY. The full CDR3 protein is CASRLSRSSAETLYF.